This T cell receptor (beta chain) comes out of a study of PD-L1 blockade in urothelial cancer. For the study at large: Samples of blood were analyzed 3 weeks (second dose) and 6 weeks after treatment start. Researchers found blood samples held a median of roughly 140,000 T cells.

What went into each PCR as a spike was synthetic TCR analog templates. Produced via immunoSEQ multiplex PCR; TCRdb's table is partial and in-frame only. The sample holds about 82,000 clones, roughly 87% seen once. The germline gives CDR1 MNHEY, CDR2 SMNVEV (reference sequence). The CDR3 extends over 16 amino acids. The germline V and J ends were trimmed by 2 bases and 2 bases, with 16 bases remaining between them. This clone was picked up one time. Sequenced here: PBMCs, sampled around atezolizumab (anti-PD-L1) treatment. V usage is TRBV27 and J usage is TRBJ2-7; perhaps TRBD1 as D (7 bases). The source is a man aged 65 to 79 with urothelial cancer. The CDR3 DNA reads TGTGCCAGCAGTTTAGGGGGGCCAGGGGGAGCCTACGAGCAGTACTTC. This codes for CASSLGGPGGAYEQYF.